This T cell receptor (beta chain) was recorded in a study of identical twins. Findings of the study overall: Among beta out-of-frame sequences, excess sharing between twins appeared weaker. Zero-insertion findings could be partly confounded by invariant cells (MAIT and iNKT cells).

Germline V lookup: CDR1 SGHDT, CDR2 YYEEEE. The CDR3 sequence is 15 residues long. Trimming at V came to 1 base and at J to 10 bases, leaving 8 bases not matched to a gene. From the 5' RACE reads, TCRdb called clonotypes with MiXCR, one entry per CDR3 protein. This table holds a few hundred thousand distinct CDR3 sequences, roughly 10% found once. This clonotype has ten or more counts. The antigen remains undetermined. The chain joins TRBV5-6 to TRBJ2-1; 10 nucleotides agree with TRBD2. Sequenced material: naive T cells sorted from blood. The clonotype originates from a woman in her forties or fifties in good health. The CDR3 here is CASSLISGTSEEQFF. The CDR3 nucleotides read TGTGCCAGCAGCTTGATATCCGGGACTAGCGAGGAGCAGTTCTTC.